Shown below are 8 T cell receptor beta chains from a single sample sequenced in a study of blood T cell repertoires in COVID-19. TCRdb's copy holds only in-frame clones and misses some; the assay was immunoSEQ multiplex PCR. Among approximately 44,000 clones listed, around 83% were seen once. Material: peripheral blood. Source of these receptors: a human donor in a cohort sampled during active COVID-19.

The chain couples TRBV27 to TRBJ2-7; D perhaps matches TRBD1 (6 bases). Trimming took off 4 bases at V and 3 bases at J, with 13 bases between the two ends. Germline CDR1 reads MNHEY; CDR2 reads SMNVEV (reference sequence). This CDR3 spans 14 amino acids. CDR3 in DNA: TGTGCCAGCAGTTCCACAGGGATTGGCTACGAGCAGTACTTC. This sequence encodes CASSSTGIGYEQYF.

V and J are TRBV7-2 and TRBJ2-2, with D possibly TRBD2 on 6 matching bases. CDR1 and CDR2 from the germline V gene are SGHTA and FQGNSA. The CDR3 length is 16 residues. V shed 3 bases and J shed 5 bases, with 16 bases lying between them. CDR3 DNA: TGTGCCAGCAGCTTCCCTTTTAGCGGAGGGACCGGGGAGCTGTTTTTT. This sequence encodes CASSFPFSGGTGELFF.

The gene calls are TRBV29-1 and TRBJ1-1; 12 bases are shared with TRBD1. Germline CDR1 reads SQVTM; CDR2 reads ANQGSEA. J gave up 3 bases and V 5 bases, and 7 bases lay outside the gene matches. CDR3 length: 15 residues. The CDR3 region has the DNA TGCAGCGTTACGGGACAGGGGGCCGGAGACACTGAAGCTTTCTTT. Its translation is CSVTGQGAGDTEAFF.

J is TRBJ2-7 and V is TRBV5-4, with 8 bases that match TRBD2. CDR1 and CDR2 (germline): SGHNT, YYREEE (reference sequence). The junction had 3 bases not matched to a gene; V was cut back by 4 bases and J by 3 bases. This CDR3 contains 13 residues. As DNA, the CDR3 is TGTGCCAGCAGCCCGGGACTAGTCTACGAGCAGTACTTC. It encodes CASSPGLVYEQYF.

The chain uses TRBV19 and TRBJ1-5; the match to TRBD1 covers 9 bases. Germline V gives CDR1 LNHDA, CDR2 SQIVND (reference sequence). This CDR3 contains 15 residues. With 4 bases clipped from V and 5 bases from J, the junction kept 6 bases outside the gene matches. This CDR3 is CASSRTGDWDQPQHF. The DNA of the CDR3 is TGTGCCAGTAGTAGGACAGGGGACTGGGATCAGCCCCAGCATTTT.

Written as DNA, the CDR3 is TGCGCCAGCAGTCTCGTAACGGGGAGCCCCACAGATACGCAGTATTTT. It codes for CASSLVTGSPTDTQYF. The chain is built from TRBV10-1 and TRBJ2-3, with D perhaps matching TRBD2 (5 bases). CDR3 length equals 16 residues. Germline V gene sequence: CDR1 WNHNN, CDR2 SYGVQD (reference sequence). V was clipped by 5 bases and J by 2 bases, with 17 bases between them.

The chain carries TRBV19 and TRBJ2-1; TRBD2 matches 10 bases. The CDR3 covers 13 residues. With 11 bases clipped from V and 9 bases from J, the junction kept 10 bases outside the gene matches. Per germline, CDR1 LNHDA and CDR2 SQIVND (reference sequence). The CDR3 nucleotides read TGTGCCTCGAAGAAGGGACTAGCGAGTGAGCAGTTCTTC. Translated: CASKKGLASEQFF.

This clone occurred a few times. The chain uses TRBV28 and TRBJ1-4; D gene ambiguous. This CDR3 has 12 amino acids. Germline loops: CDR1 MDHEN, CDR2 SYDVKM. V lost 5 bases, J lost 7 bases, and 8 bases lay in between. Here the CDR3 reads CASSLAGEKLFF. The CDR3, as DNA: TGTGCCAGCAGTCTGGCAGGTGAAAAACTGTTTTTT.